This TCR beta chain was recovered during a study of lymphopenia after photon versus proton radiotherapy. General study points: Photon-treated patients lost naive T cells and TCR diversity; proton-treated stayed stable. After lymphocyte nadir, photon-treated repertoires showed oligoclonal expansion, especially CD8+ Temra.

A note on this clone: The target antigen is unknown.

TCRdb's copy holds only in-frame clones and misses some; the assay was immunoSEQ multiplex PCR. The table shows about 17,000 clones, with 65% to 90% occurring only once. Per the germline V gene, CDR1 is SGHKS and CDR2 is YYEKEE (reference sequence). The CDR3 has 14 residues. Losses at the gene ends were 2 bases for V and 7 bases for J; bases not matched to a gene: 4. The chain is built from TRBV5-5 and TRBJ1-5; 9 positions match TRBD1. The clonotype comes from a man between 65 and 85 years old with pancreatic cancer. The specimen was peripheral blood, collected from a patient treated with proton-based radiotherapy. CDR3 amino acids: CASSLGQGYQPQHF. CDR3 nucleotides: TGTGCCAGCAGCTTAGGACAGGGGTACCAGCCCCAGCATTTT.